The 24 T cell receptor beta chains below come from one sample, sequenced in a study of T cells in Graves' hyperthyroidism and ophthalmopathy. The TCR beta CDR3 regions underwent amplification using RNA transcripts as the source. The HTBI primer set served for first-round RT-PCR of the TCR CDR3. TCRdb fed the multiplex PCR reads into MiXCR, producing one record per CDR3 protein. In the table there are approximately 380,000 distinct CDR3 sequences, approximately 19% of which are singletons. Sample: blood. The receptors here all came from a woman aged 18-35 years with Graves' hyperthyroidism.

This clonotype was counted at least ten times. The CDR3 sequence is CASSYPIQGSETQYF. The CDR3 DNA reads as TGTGCCAGCAGTTACCCTATACAGGGGTCGGAGACCCAGTACTTC. This chain joins TRBV6-2 or TRBV6-3 and TRBJ2-5; TRBD1 aligns across 7 bases. Per germline, CDR1 MNHEY and CDR2 SVGEGT. J was trimmed by 5 bases and V by 2 bases; bases with no gene match: 8. CDR3 length: 15 amino acids.

This clonotype was picked up many times. This chain connects TRBV9 to TRBJ1-2; D possibly corresponds to TRBD1 (6 bases). The CDR3 loop spans 13 amino acids. The germline gives CDR1 SGDLS, CDR2 YYNGEE. V was cut by 0 bases and J by 8 bases, with 11 bases left in between. This CDR3 is CASSVAGEWGYTF. CDR3 nucleotides: TGTGCCAGCAGCGTAGCAGGGGAGTGGGGCTACACCTTC.

The table lists this clonotype with many counts. This chain links TRBV28 with TRBJ1-3; no reliable D call. Trimming left V 8 bases short and J 4 bases short, with 12 bases between. The CDR3 spans 13 residues. CDR1 is MDHEN and CDR2 is SYDVKM in the germline V gene. The CDR3 DNA is TGTGCCAGCGTGGAGGGCTGGGGAAACACCATATATTTT. Protein product: CASVEGWGNTIYF.

The rearrangement links TRBV19 to TRBJ2-7; 10 bases align to TRBD2. V dropped 3 bases and J dropped 2; count of bases not matched to a gene: 1. The CDR3 is 14 residues long. Per germline, CDR1 LNHDA and CDR2 SQIVND (reference sequence). DNA of the CDR3: TGTGCCAGTAGTATTCTAGCGGGAGCCTACGAGCAGTACTTC. Translating gives CASSILAGAYEQYF.

This clonotype was found many times. The chain couples TRBV20-1 to TRBJ1-5; unclear D gene. The germline gives CDR1 DFQATT, CDR2 SNEGSKA (reference sequence). The V and J ends lost 1 base and 6 bases respectively, with 13 bases between them. The CDR3 sequence is 14 residues long. CDR3 amino acids: CSARVAAEAQPQHF. CDR3 DNA: TGCAGTGCTAGAGTGGCAGCTGAGGCTCAGCCCCAGCATTTT.

The V gene is TRBV6-2 or TRBV6-3, the J gene TRBJ2-7; D possibly corresponds to TRBD1 (6 bases). Between the trimmed V and J ends, which lost 0 bases and 2 bases, there was a span of 11 bases. Germline assignment: CDR1 MNHEY and CDR2 SVGEGT. The CDR3 is 15 residues long. As DNA, the CDR3 is TGTGCCAGCAGTTACTCGACAGGTCTCGCCTACGAGCAGTACTTC. Protein sequence: CASSYSTGLAYEQYF.

The sample holds many counts of this clonotype. V is TRBV6-5 and J is TRBJ1-3; a weak D match, TRBD1 (6 bases). The germline V gene encodes CDR1 MNHEY and CDR2 SVGAGI. The CDR3 spans 20 residues. Between the trimmed V and J ends, which lost 7 bases and 0 bases, there was a span of 28 bases. CDR3 sequence (DNA): TGTGCCAGCACCCACCGCATTGGCGAGGGGGGCCTACTCTCTGGAAACACCATATATTTT. It is translated as CASTHRIGEGGLLSGNTIYF.

This clonotype appeared many times. V usage is TRBV5-1 and J usage is TRBJ2-7; the D gene could be TRBD1 or TRBD2 (6 bases each). This CDR3 region has 14 residues. V lost 4 bases and J lost 5, with 16 bases in between. Germline-derived CDR1 and CDR2 are SGHRS and YFSETQ. This CDR3 reads CASSRGVPPHEQYF. The CDR3 DNA follows: TGCGCCAGCAGCAGGGGGGTCCCCCCCCACGAGCAGTACTTC.

This clonotype was picked up many times. The chain links TRBV19 to TRBJ1-3; no reliable D call. Germline assignment: CDR1 LNHDA and CDR2 SQIVND (reference sequence). CDR3 length equals 14 residues. Trimming removed 2 bases from V and 2 bases from J, with 7 bases in between. The CDR3 sequence: CASSIKSPGNTIYF. The CDR3 DNA is TGTGCCAGTAGTATAAAGTCACCTGGAAACACCATATATTTT.

This clonotype has just a few counts. V usage is TRBV4-2 and J usage is TRBJ2-5, with TRBD2 identical over 7 bases. This CDR3 is 17 amino acids long. V shed 4 bases, J shed 7 bases, and the junction held 18 bases outside the gene matches. The V gene's germline CDR1 is LGHNA and CDR2 YNFKEQ. The CDR3 reads CASSRKSGGGSPATQYF. In DNA form, the CDR3 reads TGTGCCAGCAGCCGAAAGAGTGGCGGGGGTTCACCAGCGACCCAGTACTTC.

This clonotype showed up many times. This chain connects TRBV20-1 to TRBJ2-7; D tentatively fits TRBD1 or TRBD2 (6 bases each). The CDR3 sequence is 15 residues long. Germline V lookup: CDR1 DFQATT, CDR2 SNEGSKA (reference sequence). With 0 bases removed from V and 6 bases from J, the gap between germline ends came to 18 bases. CDR3 nucleotide sequence: TGCAGTGCTAGAGATGCCCAAATCAGGGGAGGCGAGCAGTACTTC. It specifies CSARDAQIRGGEQYF.

Note on this clonotype: This clone may be a read error of a much larger clone one base away. V usage is TRBV2 and J usage is TRBJ2-7; 9 nucleotides match TRBD1. V was pared by 6 bases and J by 0 bases, with 0 bases of the junction left unmatched. Germline V lookup: CDR1 SNHLY, CDR2 FYNNEI. The CDR3 length is 13 residues. Here the CDR3 DNA reads TGTGCCAGCAGACAGGGGGCCTCCTACGAGCAGTACTTC. Translating it yields CASRQGASYEQYF.

Concerning this clonotype: This may arise from a read error, as a much more abundant clone is one base away. This CDR3 is missing its conserved last phenylalanine or tryptophan, likely due to a read error. The DNA is left out, because the CDR3 cannot be placed on it with certainty; the CDR3 is given as TCRdb lists it. The gene calls are TRBV12-5 and TRBJ1-1. CDR1 LGHNT and CDR2 FRNRAP come from the germline V gene. The CDR3 is made up of 15 amino acids, end residues included. This CDR3 is CASGLQREGLPGVFS.

Many counts were recorded for this clonotype. The chain employs TRBV7-9 and TRBJ2-7; D might be TRBD2 (7 bases). There are 15 residues in the CDR3. The germline V gene has CDR1 SEHNR and CDR2 FQNEAQ (reference sequence). V lost 2 bases and J 4 bases, leaving 15 bases between the germline ends. The CDR3 region has the DNA TGTGCCAGCAGCTTAATCGCGGGGGCGGAATACGAGCAGTACTTC. Its translation: CASSLIAGAEYEQYF.

This clonotype showed up just a few times. This chain connects TRBV4-1 to TRBJ2-7; the D gene is possibly TRBD2 (5 bases). The CDR3 spans 16 residues. V was shortened by 4 bases and J by 2 bases, with 18 bases between the two germline ends. Germline CDR1 reads MGHRA; CDR2 reads YSYEKL. The CDR3 sequence: CASSPGPPLAAYEQYF. In nucleotides, the CDR3 is TGCGCCAGCAGCCCGGGTCCACCCCTAGCCGCCTACGAGCAGTACTTC.

This clonotype has a count of ten or more. This rearrangement joins TRBV4-1 to TRBJ1-5; a weak D match, TRBD1 (6 bases). Germline V CDR1 and CDR2: MGHRA, YSYEKL. The germline V and J ends were trimmed by 5 bases and 6 bases, with 20 bases remaining between them. CDR3 size: 16 residues. CDR3 sequence reads: CASSSSGAQQSQPQHF. The CDR3, as DNA: TGCGCCAGCAGCTCTTCAGGGGCACAGCAGAGTCAGCCCCAGCATTTT.

J is TRBJ2-5 and V is TRBV30; 7 bases agree with TRBD1. The germline gives CDR1 GTSNPN, CDR2 SVGIG (reference sequence). The CDR3 extends over 12 amino acids. V was pared by 3 bases and J by 2 bases, with 0 bases of the junction left unmatched. The CDR3, as DNA: TGTGCCTGGAGCAGGGGGCAAGAGACCCAGTACTTC. Amino acid sequence: CAWSRGQETQYF.

This clonotype was seen ten or more times. An end of the junction differs from the germline gene, which may be a read error. V usage is TRBV6-1 and J usage is TRBJ1-5; 10 bases are shared with TRBD1. Per germline, CDR1 MNHNS and CDR2 SASEGT. The CDR3 is 17 amino acids. The CDR3 DNA sequence: TGTGCCAGCAGTGAAAGGGGGGAGACAGGGGGCAAACAGCCCCAGCATTTT. Translation: CASSERGETGGKQPQHF.

This clonotype has a count of ten or more. In DNA, the CDR3 is TGTGCCAGCAGTTACTCTGGGTTTATGAACACTGAAGCTTTCTTT. It codes for CASSYSGFMNTEAFF. The chain recombines TRBV6-5 with TRBJ1-1; D remains ambiguous. The CDR3 covers 15 residues. Deletions cut 0 bases from V and 0 bases from J, with 8 bases between. Germline V gene sequence: CDR1 MNHEY, CDR2 SVGAGI.

This clonotype was seen many times. This chain links TRBV27 with TRBJ1-5, with unresolved D. Trimming removed 3 bases at V and 3 bases at J, with 6 bases between. Germline lookup yields CDR1 MNHEY and CDR2 SMNVEV (reference sequence). The CDR3 sequence is 13 residues long. This chain's CDR3 is CASSFGTNQPQHF. The CDR3 DNA follows: TGTGCCAGCAGTTTCGGCACCAATCAGCCCCAGCATTTT.

This clonotype was seen just once. The chain carries TRBV6-2 or TRBV6-3 and TRBJ1-6, with D tentatively TRBD1 (5 bases). V lost 6 bases and J lost 8, with 14 bases in between. Germline CDR1 reads MNHEY; CDR2 reads SVGEGT. This CDR3 is built from 14 residues. CDR3 coding DNA: TGTGCCAGCAGGGAGGGGTTTTCTGATTCACCCCTCCACTTT. Translation gives CASREGFSDSPLHF.

This clonotype was observed at least ten times. The CDR3 DNA reads as TGTGCCGGCACCCAGGGGCCGGGGAGAACTGAAGCTTTCTTT. Translation gives CAGTQGPGRTEAFF. This rearrangement joins TRBV12-3 or TRBV12-4 to TRBJ1-1, with D perhaps TRBD1 (6 bases). The CDR3 runs 14 residues. The V end was cut by 11 bases, the J end by 5 bases, with 21 bases between.

The chain recombines TRBV6-5 with TRBJ2-5; D not resolved. The germline CDR1 and CDR2 sequences are MNHEY and SVGAGI. The CDR3 spans 14 residues. Trimming shortened V by 2 bases and J by 4 bases, and 11 bases separated the two germline ends. The DNA for the CDR3 is TGTGCCAGCAGTTACCTCGGGCGTAGAGAGACCCAGTACTTC. Amino acids: CASSYLGRRETQYF.

The table lists this clonotype with a few counts. This chain connects TRBV4-2 to TRBJ1-5, with D maybe TRBD1 (5 bases). This CDR3 is 19 amino acids long. From germline, CDR1 is LGHNA and CDR2 YNFKEQ. Deletions cut 1 base from V and 0 bases from J, with 19 bases between. The CDR3 loop reads CASSQVPPPRGRSNQPQHF. As DNA, the CDR3 is TGTGCCAGCAGCCAAGTTCCCCCCCCCCGGGGACGTAGCAATCAGCCCCAGCATTTT.